This passage covers 8 T cell receptor beta chains from one sample sequenced in a study of Graves' ophthalmopathy and Graves' hyperthyroidism. As the template, RNA transcripts were used to amplify TCR beta CDR3 regions. An opening RT-PCR round employed HTBI primers and preceded a second-round multiplex PCR. TCRdb analysed the multiplex PCR reads with MiXCR anew, one entry per CDR3 protein. The sample holds roughly 420,000 distinct CDR3 sequences; around 21% are singletons and the top ten take 3%. Material: peripheral blood. The source of these receptors is a woman under 30 with stable Graves' hyperthyroidism.

This clonotype has more than one count but fewer than ten. The chain links TRBV7-2 to TRBJ2-5; the D gene is possibly TRBD2 (6 bases). V gave up 6 bases and J gave up 1 base, with 6 bases separating them. The CDR3 is made up of 12 amino acids. The germline CDR1 and CDR2 sequences are SGHTA and FQGNSA. In DNA form, the CDR3 reads TGTGCCAGCAGGGAGGGCCAAGAGACCCAGTACTTC. Translating gives CASREGQETQYF.

The genes are TRBV7-2 and TRBJ1-1; 7 positions agree with TRBD1. Trimming removed 2 bases from V and 7 bases from J; junction bases left unmatched: 4. Germline V gene lookup returns CDR1 SGHTA and CDR2 FQGNSA. The CDR3 is made up of 13 amino acids. This chain's CDR3 is CASSLSHRGEAFF. For the CDR3, the DNA is TGTGCCAGCAGCTTATCCCACAGGGGTGAAGCTTTCTTT.

This clonotype was seen many times. DNA of the CDR3: TGTGCCAGCAGCTTGACTAGGACGGGAGAGACCCAGTACTTC. Its protein product is CASSLTRTGETQYF. V gene TRBV7-2 combines with J gene TRBJ2-5; D perhaps matches TRBD2 (6 bases). Trimming took off 3 bases at V and 4 bases at J, with 12 bases between the two ends. Per germline, CDR1 SGHTA and CDR2 FQGNSA. The CDR3 loop spans 14 amino acids.

Ten or more counts support this clonotype. This sequence joins TRBV28 and TRBJ1-1, with a weak D call TRBD1 (5 bases). V was shortened by 4 bases and J by 4 bases, with 7 bases between the two germline ends. The CDR3 runs to 12 residues. CDR1 and CDR2 from the germline V gene are MDHEN and SYDVKM. The CDR3 reads CASSWGGTEAFF. In DNA form, the CDR3 reads TGTGCCAGCAGTTGGGGGGGCACTGAAGCTTTCTTT.

At least ten counts were recorded for this clonotype. The rearrangement joins TRBV19 to TRBJ1-1; TRBD1 is a possible D gene (6 bases). CDR1 and CDR2 from the germline V gene are LNHDA and SQIVND (reference sequence). The CDR3 runs 16 residues. Trimming removed 5 bases from V and 5 bases from J, with 21 bases in between. The CDR3 DNA follows: TGTGCCAGTAGTGCCAAGCCTTACAGGGTGCGGACTGAAGCTTTCTTT. It is translated as CASSAKPYRVRTEAFF.

This clonotype came up many times. The rearrangement joins TRBV13 to TRBJ1-1, with D perhaps matching TRBD1 (6 bases). Per the germline V gene, CDR1 is PRHDT and CDR2 is FYEKMQ (reference sequence). The CDR3 runs to 14 residues. Trimming stripped 6 bases from V and 5 bases from J, with 16 bases between. CDR3 coding DNA: TGTGCCAGCAGTATAGACAGGTCAAAGACTGAAGCTTTCTTT. Protein: CASSIDRSKTEAFF.

The chain employs TRBV27 and TRBJ2-7; TRBD1 matches at 10 bases. Germline CDR1 MNHEY, CDR2 SMNVEV (reference sequence). This CDR3 has 15 residues. The junction had 7 bases not matched to a gene; V was cut back by 6 bases and J by 2 bases. Here the CDR3 reads CASSGGQGSTYEQYF. CDR3 coding DNA: TGTGCCAGCAGCGGGGGACAGGGGTCAACCTACGAGCAGTACTTC.

The count of this clonotype is one. The V gene is TRBV5-2, the J gene TRBJ1-1. TRBV5-2 is deemed a pseudogene. The CDR3 runs 14 residues. CDR3: CASNSYKGSTEAFF. The CDR3 region has the DNA TGTGCCAGCAACTCCTACAAAGGGAGCACTGAAGCTTTCTTT.